The source of this T cell receptor (beta chain) is a study of T cells in Graves' hyperthyroidism and ophthalmopathy. Whole-study context: Peripheral blood was acquired at first diagnosis, ahead of any therapy whatsoever. Overall study results and limits: The model identified upcoming ophthalmopathy a median approximately six months ahead of onset.

On this clonotype itself: The target antigen is unknown.

Amplified TCR beta CDR3 regions derived from RNA transcripts. Carried out on the TCR CDR3, a first-round RT-PCR used the HTBI primer set. One entry per CDR3 protein, called by TCRdb with MiXCR from the multiplex PCR reads. The sample includes around 700,000 distinct CDR3 sequences, around 20% seen only once; the top ten take around 15%. The CDR3 has 15 amino acids. V was trimmed by 3 bases and J by 6 bases, leaving 15 bases between them. Germline-derived CDR1 and CDR2 are ENHRY and SYGVKD. The authors took PBMCs from 7.5 to 10 ml fresh peripheral blood. Specimen: blood. The sequence derives from a woman aged 45 to 65 with Graves' hyperthyroidism that later progressed to Graves' ophthalmopathy. The V and J genes are TRBV10-3 and TRBJ1-5, with a tentative D call TRBD1 (6 bases). This chain's CDR3 is CAISDQTGFGQPQHF. DNA of the CDR3: TGTGCCATCAGTGACCAGACAGGATTTGGTCAGCCCCAGCATTTT.